This T cell receptor beta chain is drawn from a study of T cells in Graves' hyperthyroidism and ophthalmopathy. V was clipped by 2 bases and J by 8 bases; unmatched bases: 14. This CDR3 comprises 17 residues. Germline V gives CDR1 SGDLS, CDR2 YYNGEE. TCR beta CDR3 regions were amplified from RNA transcripts. First-round RT-PCR of the TCR CDR3 relied on the HTBI primer set. TCRdb redid the calling of the multiplex PCR reads with MiXCR, one entry per CDR3 protein. Of a few hundred thousand distinct CDR3 sequences in the sample, approximately 15% were seen once. Sequencing was carried out using blood. The TCR comes from a woman under 30 with Graves' hyperthyroidism. The J gene is TRBJ2-1, the V gene TRBV9; 9 positions match TRBD1. CDR3 sequence: CASSVLPGQGVEDEQFF. The CDR3 bases are TGTGCCAGCAGCGTTCTCCCGGGACAGGGAGTGGAAGATGAGCAGTTCTTC.